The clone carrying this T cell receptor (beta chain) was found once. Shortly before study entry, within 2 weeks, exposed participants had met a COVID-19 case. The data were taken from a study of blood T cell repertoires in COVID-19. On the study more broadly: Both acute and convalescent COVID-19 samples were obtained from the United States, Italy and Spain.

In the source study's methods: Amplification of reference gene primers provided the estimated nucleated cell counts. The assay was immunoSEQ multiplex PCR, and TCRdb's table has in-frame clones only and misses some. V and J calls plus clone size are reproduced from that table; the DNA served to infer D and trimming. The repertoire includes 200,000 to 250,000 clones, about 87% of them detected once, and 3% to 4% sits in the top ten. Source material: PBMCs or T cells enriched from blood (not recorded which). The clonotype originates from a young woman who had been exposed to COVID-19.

Here the CDR3 reads CAWRDGTISNYGYTF. The CDR3, as DNA: TGTGCCTGGAGGGACGGGACAATCTCTAACTATGGCTACACCTTC. This sequence joins TRBV30 and TRBJ1-2, with D tentatively TRBD1 (6 bases). V was cut by 3 bases and J by 0 bases, with 14 bases left in between. This CDR3 comprises 15 residues. CDR1 is GTSNPN, CDR2 SVGIG, per germline (reference sequence).